The rows below give T cell receptor beta chains drawn from one sample of a study of graft-versus-host responses after intestinal transplantation. Some clones are missing from TCRdb's copy, which holds only in-frame ones; the method was immunoSEQ multiplex PCR. The sample lists 55,000 to 75,000 clones, under 90% occurring once. No antigen has been identified for these receptors. The starting material was unstimulated CD4+ T cells sorted from spleen or lymph node cells, obtained before transplant. These receptors came from a human donor who was the organ donor for an intestinal transplant. The CDR3 runs from the conserved cysteine through the conserved F or W. The order of the fields is V gene, CDR3 length, CDR3 protein.

v_gene: TRBV7-2
len: 11
CDR3aa: CASRARLQAFF

v_gene: TRBV19
len: 15
CDR3aa: CASSTIAKNGYGYTF

v_gene: TRBV2
len: 15
CDR3aa: CASSSSLAGANVLTF

v_gene: TRBV27
len: 14
CDR3aa: CASSLDRGRRPQHF

v_gene: TRBV6-5
len: 14
CDR3aa: CASSVTGSTDTQYF

v_gene: TRBV30
len: 15
CDR3aa: CAWSGSGSYNSPLHF

v_gene: TRBV7-8
len: 12
CDR3aa: CASSLEGGTQYF

v_gene: TRBV7-6
len: 13
CDR3aa: CASSSETGVKLFF

v_gene: TRBV15
len: 18
CDR3aa: CATSRAAGGEGSGNTIYF

v_gene: TRBV7-2
len: 13
CDR3aa: CASSQQGGTEAFF

v_gene: TRBV13
len: 18
CDR3aa: CASSLGAVYRGLDTEAFF

v_gene: TRBV14
len: 17
CDR3aa: CASSQDYGRAYYNEQFF

v_gene: TRBV9
len: 18
CDR3aa: CASSPRGGWSSGANVLTF

v_gene: TRBV19
len: 13
CDR3aa: CASSIQGLGGYTF

v_gene: TRBV28
len: 13
CDR3aa: CASSLIADYGYTF

v_gene: TRBV27
len: 14
CDR3aa: CASSLTTGGYGYTF

v_gene: TRBV4-2
len: 15
CDR3aa: CASKGTSGGDNEQFF

v_gene: TRBV6-5
len: 14
CDR3aa: CASKASGGIDTQYF

v_gene: TRBV9
len: 13
CDR3aa: CASSFDTDEKLFF

v_gene: TRBV5-1
len: 16
CDR3aa: CASSLGLAGGQETQYF

v_gene: TRBV30
len: 14
CDR3aa: CAWSMGGSGNTIYF

v_gene: TRBV7-2
len: 15
CDR3aa: CASSPMTGGVQPQHF

v_gene: TRBV27
len: 14
CDR3aa: CASSHGTGYQPQHF

v_gene: TRBV7-6
len: 17
CDR3aa: CASSLLGAGGNTDTQYF

v_gene: TRBV14
len: 15
CDR3aa: CASSQEMGGRTEAFF

v_gene: TRBV5-1
len: 14
CDR3aa: CASGPLSAYNEQFF

v_gene: TRBV6-4
len: 14
CDR3aa: CASSDRRTEEKLFF

v_gene: TRBV7-6
len: 14
CDR3aa: CASSLQDTGYGYTF

v_gene: TRBV6-5
len: 16
CDR3aa: CASSSRGGTGDQPQHF

v_gene: TRBV28
len: 14
CDR3aa: CASSLLGGNEKLFF

v_gene: TRBV7-9
len: 14
CDR3aa: CASSLAGAGEKLFF

v_gene: TRBV9
len: 16
CDR3aa: CASSVGIRGPYNEQFF

v_gene: TRBV11-3
len: 19
CDR3aa: CASSLGFGTAGADTGELFF

v_gene: TRBV28
len: 15
CDR3aa: CASSLGGTGRNIQYF

v_gene: TRBV29-1
len: 14
CDR3aa: CSAPDRLANYGYTF

v_gene: TRBV2
len: 18
CDR3aa: CASRTTGGRGIYQETQYF

v_gene: TRBV27
len: 15
CDR3aa: CASSSGGNPNQPQHF

v_gene: TRBV6-1
len: 16
CDR3aa: CASSEASGRGYTEAFF

v_gene: TRBV6-5
len: 16
CDR3aa: CASSYSSAVNTGELFF

v_gene: TRBV6-5
len: 13
CDR3aa: CASSSVYNSPLHF

v_gene: TRBV27
len: 16
CDR3aa: CASSDPAGQSTDTQYF

v_gene: TRBV7-9
len: 12
CDR3aa: CASSWGGTEAFF

v_gene: TRBV15
len: 12
CDR3aa: CASQETNQPQHF

v_gene: TRBV7-6
len: 14
CDR3aa: CASSPQGALNGYTF

v_gene: TRBV4-3
len: 15
CDR3aa: CASSQEPSGNNEQFF

v_gene: TRBV5-4
len: 16
CDR3aa: CASSLSKTSGGRTQYF

v_gene: TRBV5-1
len: 13
CDR3aa: CASSLPPGSGQFF

v_gene: TRBV2
len: 14
CDR3aa: CASSVDRGLDGYTF

v_gene: TRBV28
len: 12
CDR3aa: CASSGGTAEAFF

v_gene: TRBV28
len: 14
CDR3aa: CASSGGGLRETQYF

v_gene: TRBV2
len: 14
CDR3aa: CASSDPRGIQPQHF

v_gene: TRBV18
len: 13
CDR3aa: CASSPTANTEAFF

v_gene: TRBV6-4
len: 13
CDR3aa: CASSEQLNTEAFF

v_gene: TRBV5-1
len: 15
CDR3aa: CASSLGGGARDTQYF

v_gene: TRBV7-9
len: 17
CDR3aa: CASSLAVRVGSGNTIYF

v_gene: TRBV5-4
len: 16
CDR3aa: CASSLGQGGSNTEAFF

v_gene: TRBV7-9
len: 14
CDR3aa: CASSLTATNEKLFF

v_gene: TRBV28
len: 15
CDR3aa: CASSPSTGGFYGYTF

v_gene: TRBV27
len: 19
CDR3aa: CASSYTGTGLFGRNQPQHF